These 27 T cell receptor beta chains were all obtained from the same sample, sequenced in a study of beta chain features in type 1 diabetes. Overall study findings and caveats: Type 1 diabetes patients had TCRB CDR3s that were shorter (moderately but significantly so) in all four CD4+ subsets.

Expressed TCRB transcripts got sequenced, as all isolated RNA was reverse transcribed. Clones were sequenced by immunoSEQ multiplex PCR, and TCRdb holds only the in-frame ones, with some missing. This sample yields more than 300,000 clones, of which about 12% are seen a single time; 0.0085% to 0.012% belongs to the top ten. No antigen has been assigned to these receptors. Sequencing used naive CD4+ T cells from blood. The source is a young woman with type 1 diabetes.

This chain joins TRBV7-9 and TRBJ2-1; TRBD2 might be the D (5 bases). This CDR3 spans 16 amino acids. Germline lookup yields CDR1 SEHNR and CDR2 FQNEAQ (reference sequence). Between the trimmed V and J ends, which lost 5 bases and 1 base, there was a span of 15 bases. The CDR3 loop is CASSPGLDLSYNEQFF. The CDR3 DNA sequence: TGTGCCAGCAGCCCAGGACTCGATTTGTCCTACAATGAGCAGTTCTTC.

Details on this clone: Additional DNA sequences in this sample encode the identical CDR3. This rearrangement joins TRBV29-1 to TRBJ2-1; possible D gene TRBD2, 6 bases. The V end lost 2 bases, the J end lost 4 bases, and 9 bases lay between the germline ends. In germline, CDR1 is SQVTM, CDR2 ANQGSEA. This CDR3 comprises 13 residues. The CDR3 bases are TGCAGCGTTGAACGGGGAGGATACAATGAGCAGTTCTTC. Translation: CSVERGGYNEQFF.

The V gene is TRBV29-1, the J gene TRBJ1-5; D may be TRBD1 (5 bases). The CDR3 covers 13 residues. Germline CDR1 and CDR2: SQVTM and ANQGSEA. V shed 7 bases and J shed 7 bases, with 17 bases lying between them. CDR3 sequence reads: CSALQEYGQPQHF. For the CDR3, the DNA is TGCAGCGCTTTACAGGAGTACGGGCAGCCCCAGCATTTT.

J is TRBJ2-2 and V is TRBV5-1; 11 bases map to TRBD2. The junction had 10 bases not matched to a gene; V was cut back by 9 bases and J by 3 bases. Germline V gives CDR1 SGHRS, CDR2 YFSETQ. This CDR3 is built from 16 residues. Here the CDR3 reads CATGVQGLADTGELFF. CDR3 in DNA: TGCGCCACCGGAGTTCAGGGACTAGCGGACACCGGGGAGCTGTTTTTT.

This sequence joins TRBV6-4 and TRBJ2-2, with a tentative D call TRBD1 (6 bases). Trimming took off 5 bases at V and 3 bases at J, with 10 bases between the two ends. Germline V CDR1 and CDR2: MRHNA, SNTAGT. The CDR3 is made up of 14 amino acids. The CDR3 spells CASSRNRDTGELFF. CDR3 nucleotide sequence: TGTGCCAGCAGTCGTAACAGGGACACCGGGGAGCTGTTTTTT.

This clone was recorded a few times. The chain employs TRBV30 and TRBJ1-2; tentatively, D is TRBD1 (6 bases). Between the trimmed V and J ends, which lost 5 bases and 3 bases, there was a span of 13 bases. The V gene's germline CDR1 is GTSNPN and CDR2 SVGIG (reference sequence). The CDR3 runs to 13 residues. DNA for the CDR3: TGTGCCTGGTCGACAGGTTCCCACTATGGCTACACCTTC. This gives the protein CAWSTGSHYGYTF.

The table lists this clone with a few counts. The V call is TRBV19, the J call TRBJ2-3; possible D gene TRBD1, 6 bases. There are 14 residues in the CDR3. CDR1 and CDR2 (germline): LNHDA, SQIVND (reference sequence). The V gene lost 6 bases and the J gene lost 4 bases, with 14 bases spanning the gap. The CDR3 DNA is TGTGCCAGTAGAACAGGGCTTGAATCAGATACGCAGTATTTT. Amino acids: CASRTGLESDTQYF.

The chain couples TRBV29-1 to TRBJ2-7, with TRBD2 matching 11 bases. Germline V gives CDR1 SQVTM, CDR2 ANQGSEA. The junction had 8 bases not matched to a gene; V was cut back by 6 bases and J by 4 bases. CDR3 size: 14 residues. This chain's CDR3 is CSVATSGGPYEQYF. The CDR3 bases are TGCAGCGTCGCCACTAGCGGGGGTCCGTACGAGCAGTACTTC.

This clone appeared a few times. V gene TRBV2 combines with J gene TRBJ2-3; D gene uncertain. CDR1 SNHLY and CDR2 FYNNEI come from the germline V gene. The CDR3 is made up of 14 amino acids. Trimming left V 7 bases short and J 2 bases short, with 13 bases between. DNA of the CDR3: TGTGCCAGCACCTTGGCCATAATCACAGATACGCAGTATTTT. Its protein is CASTLAIITDTQYF.

There are a few counts of this clone. This chain uses TRBV5-4 with TRBJ1-1; perhaps TRBD1 as D (5 bases). The germline V and J ends were trimmed by 4 bases and 6 bases, with 10 bases remaining between them. Germline lookup yields CDR1 SGHNT and CDR2 YYREEE (reference sequence). This CDR3 has 12 residues. CDR3 protein: CASSLIGAEAFF. The CDR3 DNA sequence: TGTGCCAGCAGCCTAATAGGGGCTGAAGCTTTCTTT.

This clone was seen more than once but under ten times. This chain links TRBV7-8 with TRBJ2-5; a possible D gene is TRBD2 (7 bases). V lost 0 bases, J lost 4 bases, and 9 bases lay in between. Germline CDR1 reads SGHVS; CDR2 reads FQNEAQ. CDR3 length: 14 residues. The CDR3 sequence: CASSLAGGPETQYF. CDR3 DNA: TGTGCCAGCAGCTTAGCGGGGGGGCCAGAGACCCAGTACTTC.

The V call is TRBV7-3, the J call TRBJ2-1; 7 bases are a match to TRBD2. Trimming removed 1 base from V and 4 bases from J; junction bases left unmatched: 19. Germline CDR1 reads SGHTA; CDR2 reads FQGTGA. The CDR3 length is 20 residues. This CDR3 is CASSLSGLGRAGVTYNEQFF. For the CDR3, the DNA is TGTGCCAGCAGCTTAAGCGGCTTAGGTCGGGCGGGAGTAACGTACAATGAGCAGTTCTTC. Based on the CDR3 plus reference TRBV7-3 and TRBJ2-1, the full variable domain is GAGVSQTPSNKVTEKGKYVELRCDPISGHTALYWYRQSLGQGPEFLIYFQGTGAADDSGLPNDRFFAVRPEGSVSTLKIQRTERGDSAVYLCASSLSGLGRAGVTYNEQFFGPGTRLTVL.

As to this clone: The same CDR3 can be traced to other DNA sequences in this sample. The gene calls are TRBV27 and TRBJ2-1; 10 bases fit TRBD1. This CDR3 has 14 residues. Trimming took 6 bases from V and 8 from J; bases not matched to a gene: 7. CDR1 and CDR2 (germline): MNHEY, SMNVEV (reference sequence). The CDR3 sequence is CASRRQGARDEQFF. Here the CDR3 DNA reads TGTGCCAGCAGGCGACAGGGGGCGCGGGATGAGCAGTTCTTC.

This clone has more than one count but fewer than ten. The chain links TRBV5-1 to TRBJ1-2, with TRBD1 matching over 8 bases. Germline assignment: CDR1 SGHRS and CDR2 YFSETQ. After removal of 1 base from V and 4 bases from J, the junction contained 3 bases not matched to a gene. This CDR3 has 14 amino acids. The CDR3: CASSLPGTGYGYTF. As DNA, the CDR3 is TGCGCCAGCAGCTTGCCCGGGACAGGCTATGGCTACACCTTC.

V and J are TRBV11-2 and TRBJ2-2; 7 bases agree with TRBD1. Per germline, CDR1 SGHAT and CDR2 FQNNGV. J gave up 6 bases and V 3 bases, and 4 bases lay outside the gene matches. CDR3 length: 14 residues. CDR3: CASSLGQPPGELFF. DNA of the CDR3: TGTGCCAGCAGCTTGGGACAGCCTCCCGGGGAGCTGTTTTTT.

CDR3: CASSRGQPYGYTF. DNA for the CDR3: TGTGCCAGCTCACGGGGACAGCCTTATGGCTACACCTTC. The gene calls are TRBV18 and TRBJ1-2; 7 nucleotides agree with TRBD1. CDR3 length: 13 amino acids. Unmatched junction bases numbered 4, after V lost 4 bases and J lost 5 bases. Germline V gives CDR1 KGHSH, CDR2 LQKENI.

This clone was recorded a few times. V is TRBV4-2 and J is TRBJ2-4; D perhaps matches TRBD1 (5 bases). The CDR3 runs to 17 residues. Trimming shortened V by 2 bases and J by 0 bases, and 14 bases separated the two germline ends. Germline CDR1 is LGHNA and CDR2 is YNFKEQ. CDR3 sequence: CASSQTGPQVAKNIQYF. CDR3 bases: TGTGCCAGCAGCCAAACAGGCCCTCAGGTAGCCAAAAACATTCAGTACTTC.

The chain uses TRBV30 and TRBJ2-7; no reliable D call. Trimming cost V 0 bases and J 3 bases, with 6 bases left between them. The CDR3 is 12 residues long. Per germline, CDR1 GTSNPN and CDR2 SVGIG (reference sequence). The CDR3 coding sequence is TGTGCCTGGAGTGTACGAGTCTACGAGCAGTACTTC. It translates to CAWSVRVYEQYF.

Only a few counts were recorded for this clone. The chain couples TRBV7-9 to TRBJ2-3, with 14 positions matching TRBD2. V lost 5 bases to trimming and J lost 4 bases; unmatched junction nucleotides: 5. Germline loops: CDR1 SEHNR, CDR2 FQNEAQ (reference sequence). The CDR3 consists of 16 residues. In nucleotides, the CDR3 is TGTGCCAGCAGCCAGGGACTAGCGGGAGCAGCAGATACGCAGTATTTT. Amino acid sequence: CASSQGLAGAADTQYF.

The V gene is TRBV29-1, the J gene TRBJ2-1; TRBD2 is a possible D gene (6 bases). The CDR3 totals 14 residues. The V gene's germline CDR1 is SQVTM and CDR2 ANQGSEA. Trimming pared 7 bases from V and 0 bases from J, leaving 13 bases between. The CDR3 spells CSAATSSSYNEQFF. CDR3 nucleotide sequence: TGCAGCGCTGCGACTAGTAGCTCCTACAATGAGCAGTTCTTC.

CDR3 nucleotides: TGTGCCAGCAGCCCAGGGAGGGAATCGCAGTATTTT. It specifies CASSPGRESQYF. The chain uses TRBV5-6 and TRBJ2-3, with 7 bases lining up with TRBD2. The CDR3 has 12 amino acids. Germline assignment: CDR1 SGHDT and CDR2 YYEEEE. The V and J ends lost 4 bases and 10 bases, in that order; junction bases with no gene match: 6.

This clone has more than one count but fewer than ten. The rearrangement uses TRBV7-9 and TRBJ2-2; 7 bases map to TRBD2. V lost 6 bases and J lost 4; bases outside the gene matches: 8. CDR3 length: 15 residues. Per germline, CDR1 SEHNR and CDR2 FQNEAQ (reference sequence). CDR3 amino acids: CASRVGRSSTGELFF. CDR3 DNA: TGTGCCAGCAGGGTCGGGAGGTCGAGCACCGGGGAGCTGTTTTTT. The full variable domain, its missing parts supplied by reference TRBV7-9 and TRBJ2-2, is DTGVSQNPRHKITKRGQNVTFRCDPISEHNRLYWYRQTLGQGPEFLTYFQNEAQLEKSRLLSDRFSAERPKGSFSTLEIQRTEQGDSAMYLCASRVGRSSTGELFFGEGSRLTVL.

This CDR3 is CASSLERSEQYF. DNA for the CDR3: TGTGCCAGCAGCTTGGAGCGGAGCGAGCAGTACTTC. This rearrangement joins TRBV5-4 to TRBJ2-7; D perhaps matches TRBD2 (5 bases). Trimming stripped 0 bases from V and 6 bases from J, with 7 bases between. CDR3 length equals 12 residues. CDR1 is SGHNT, CDR2 YYREEE, per germline (reference sequence).

This clone was picked up a small number of times. The chain employs TRBV4-3 and TRBJ2-2; D is unresolved. Germline CDR1 is LGHNA and CDR2 is YSLEER. Trimming shortened V by 4 bases and J by 5 bases, and 14 bases separated the two germline ends. The CDR3 is made up of 15 amino acids. CDR3 DNA: TGCGCCAGCAGCCGCGAGAAACCGAGGACCGGGGAGCTGTTTTTT. Encoded protein: CASSREKPRTGELFF.

This clone was detected only a few times. The J gene is TRBJ2-7, the V gene TRBV7-9; TRBD2 matches at 15 bases. The V and J ends lost 5 bases and 2 bases, in that order; junction bases with no gene match: 7. Per the germline V gene, CDR1 is SEHNR and CDR2 is FQNEAQ (reference sequence). CDR3 length equals 17 residues. CDR3 in amino acids: CASSGGLAGGLPYEQYF. The CDR3 region has the DNA TGTGCCAGCAGCGGGGGACTAGCGGGGGGCCTACCCTACGAGCAGTACTTC. Filled out from reference TRBV7-9 and TRBJ2-7, the complete variable domain reads DTGVSQNPRHKITKRGQNVTFRCDPISEHNRLYWYRQTLGQGPEFLTYFQNEAQLEKSRLLSDRFSAERPKGSFSTLEIQRTEQGDSAMYLCASSGGLAGGLPYEQYFGPGTRLTVT.

This clone was recorded a few times. The chain carries TRBV7-3 and TRBJ1-1; possibly TRBD1 for D (6 bases). Germline-derived CDR1 and CDR2 are SGHTA and FQGTGA. Trimming removed 4 bases from V and 7 bases from J, with 13 bases in between. The length of the CDR3 is 13 residues. The CDR3 reads CASSSDRFSEAFF. CDR3 DNA sequence: TGTGCCAGCAGCTCGGACAGATTTAGTGAAGCTTTCTTT.

This clone was seen once. The gene calls are TRBV5-1 and TRBJ1-1; D uncertain. V lost 0 bases to trimming and J lost 0 bases, with 12 bases between them. Germline V gene lookup returns CDR1 SGHRS and CDR2 YFSETQ. The CDR3 is made up of 16 amino acids. The CDR3 loop reads CASSLVSLSVNTEAFF. CDR3 bases: TGCGCCAGCAGCTTGGTTTCCCTGAGTGTGAACACTGAAGCTTTCTTT.